The entry below gives a single T cell receptor beta chain sequence along with its context. The antigen it binds to is not known. No per-base quality is available; no much larger clone lies one base away. Trimming removed 0 bases from V and 8 bases from J; the gene matches leave 10 bases unexplained. Sequences MNHNY (CDR1) and SVGAGI (CDR2) are obtained from the germline V gene (reference sequence). The CDR3, cysteine through phenylalanine, is 16 amino acids long. Left in the record is the CDR3 DNA by itself, 48 bases read in frame from the first base. Whole blood was collected in K2EDTA tubes by collaborating institutions according to the institutions' own protocols. For TCRbeta analysis, collaborators shipped samples in one of three forms: frozen whole blood, isolated PBMCs, or DNA extracted from either of those sample types. This sample is part of a study of blood T cell repertoires in COVID-19 (dated by TCRdb to the early 2020s). Looking at the study overall: Samples covering the acute and convalescent phases of COVID-19 were provided by collaborators in the United States, Italy and Spain. The material from the prospective study consisted of cDNA or gDNA derived from T cells, B-cell-depleted T cells, or PBMCs. Subjects who had been exposed to COVID-19, were actively infected with it, or had recovered from it provided the deeply sampled blood TCRbeta repertoires that made up the dataset. A freely available public database, intended as a resource for researchers studying the immune response to SARS-CoV-2, is where the repertoires were released. Samples were obtained from the ongoing ImmuneRACE study (first 160 participants) and from about 1,300 subjects provided by 6 global collaborators. A de-identified subject ID, COVID-19 status, age in years and sex were almost always included in the sample metadata. HLA class I and class II types, where available, came from metadata supplied by the sample provider rather than from assay-based typing.

TCRbeta CDR3 regions were amplified from genomic DNA by means of the immunoSEQ Assay, a bias-controlled multiplex PCR. The original pipeline was this. The number of nucleated cells in each sample was estimated by amplification of reference gene primers within the assay. Sequence reads were collapsed and filtered to measure the absolute abundance of every unique TCRbeta CDR3 rearrangement. For each sample, productive Simpson clonality was calculated as the square root of Simpson's diversity index over productive rearrangements. Here the immuneACCESS table is served through TCRdb, limited to in-frame sequences with V and J called. Missing clones are a known gap in these copies; in checked studies unresolved V genes cover under half, and the rest lacks a known reason. The V and J calls and clone size are taken from that table; D and trimming were inferred from the DNA. The sample includes roughly 11,000 clones, with roughly 82% observed a single time. The ten most abundant clones make up around a fifth of the sample.

The investigation overall reported the following: The quantity of clinical and demographic metadata differed by source and by participant and was supplied without curation.

The clonotype was recovered from a human donor in a cohort sampled during active COVID-19. The chain joins TRBV6-6 to TRBJ2-1; 7 of the junction bases match TRBD2. Specimen: peripheral blood. The CDR3 region reads CASSYSRPGGGDEQFF. Here is the DNA: TGTGCCAGCAGTTACTCTCGGCCGGGAGGTGGAGATGAGCAGTTCTTC.